These T cell receptor beta chains were read from a single sample in a study of vaccination effects on CD4 cells after COVID-19. Sequencing used immunoSEQ multiplex PCR; TCRdb keeps in-frame clones, though not all of them. The sample shows 70,000 or so clones, about 70% of them seen only once. Their antigen targets remain unknown. The sequencing used CD4+ T cells from PBMCs cultured with HCoV-NL63 spike peptides, collected before COVID-19 vaccination. Every receptor here comes from a human donor who received a COVID-19 vaccine. Both conserved end residues are part of each CDR3. The D gene is left open where the match is weak. Clone size, where shown, is once, few, many, or a class for clones that have expanded.

V gene	D gene	J gene	clone size	CDR3 length	CDR3 DNA	CDR3 protein
TRBV18	TRBD1	TRBJ2-1	few	15	TGTGCCAGCTCACTCGACAGGGGGATTTACAATGAGCAGTTCTTC	CASSLDRGIYNEQFF
TRBV7-2	TRBD1	TRBJ2-5	-	14	TGTGCCAGCAGCGAGCGGACAGGTCAAGAGACCCAGTACTTC	CASSERTGQETQYF
TRBV6-5	TRBD2	TRBJ2-2	-	15	TGTGCCAGCAACCAGCGGGGGGGCCACACCGGGGAGCTGTTTTTT	CASNQRGGHTGELFF
TRBV9	TRBD1	TRBJ1-4	few	16	TGTGCCAGCAGCGCCGGACAGGGGGGATCTGGGGAAAAACTGTTTTTT	CASSAGQGGSGEKLFF
TRBV27	-	TRBJ1-2	-	12	TGTGCCAGCAGGTCTTGGGACACAGGCTACACCTTC	CASRSWDTGYTF
TRBV5-1	TRBD1	TRBJ2-2	-	14	TGCGCCAGCAGCCTCGGACAGGCCACCGGGGAGCTGTTTTTT	CASSLGQATGELFF
TRBV30	-	TRBJ1-5	-	14	TGTGCCTGGAGTGAACTCAGGGGTGGCCAGCCCCAGCATTTT	CAWSELRGGQPQHF
TRBV30	-	TRBJ2-3	once	18	TGTGCCTGGAGTAGAACCAGATCGGACAGAACTAGCACAGATACGCAGTATTTT	CAWSRTRSDRTSTDTQYF
TRBV5-8	-	TRBJ2-5	few	15	TGTGCCAGCTCGGGACAAGGGGGATACCAAGAGACCCAGTACTTC	CASSGQGGYQETQYF
TRBV2	-	TRBJ1-3	-	12	TGTGCCAGCAGTGGAACAGGGAACACCATATATTTT	CASSGTGNTIYF
TRBV18	TRBD1	TRBJ2-1	-	16	TGTGCCAGCTCACCAACCGGGACAGGGGCCCACAATGAGCAGTTCTTC	CASSPTGTGAHNEQFF
TRBV7-2	-	TRBJ1-3	-	15	TGTGCCAGCAGCTACCGAGGGAGGGCTGGAAACACCATATATTTT	CASSYRGRAGNTIYF
TRBV15	-	TRBJ2-2	-	16	TGTGCCACCAGCAGAGAAAGGGGGGAACTCACCGGGGAGCTGTTTTTT	CATSRERGELTGELFF
TRBV6-6	-	TRBJ1-4	-	14	TGTGCCAGCAACCGACGACAGGACGTTGAAAAACTGTTTTTT	CASNRRQDVEKLFF
TRBV2	TRBD1	TRBJ1-5	-	14	TGTGCCAGCAGTTCCCGACAGGGTAATCAGCCCCAGCATTTT	CASSSRQGNQPQHF
TRBV28	TRBD1	TRBJ1-2	-	16	TGTGCCAGCAGTTTATCCGGGACAGCCTCTAACTATGGCTACACCTTC	CASSLSGTASNYGYTF
TRBV5-1	-	TRBJ1-2	-	14	TGCGCCAGCAGCTTGGACGTGATGGGCTATGGCTACACCTTC	CASSLDVMGYGYTF
TRBV13	-	TRBJ2-3	-	17	TGTGCCAGCAGCCCCAACGCCCGAAAGGAAAGCACAGATACGCAGTATTTT	CASSPNARKESTDTQYF
TRBV19	-	TRBJ2-2	-	17	TGTGCCAGTATCCCCCCTAACAGGCAACCGAACACCGGGGAGCTGTTTTTT	CASIPPNRQPNTGELFF
TRBV6-2/TRBV6-3	TRBD1	TRBJ2-5	-	15	TGTGCCAGCAGCCGCCTGGGACAGAGAGCTGAGACCCAGTACTTC	CASSRLGQRAETQYF
TRBV5-1	-	TRBJ1-1	-	13	TGCGCCAGCAGCTTGGTTCCGGATACTGAAGCTTTCTTT	CASSLVPDTEAFF
TRBV5-1	-	TRBJ1-4	few	15	TGCGCCAGCAGCCTTTTTGGGGGCGCGGGTGAAAAACTGTTTTTT	CASSLFGGAGEKLFF
TRBV6-5	-	TRBJ2-1	-	14	TGTGCCAGCAGTTTCAGGGGAGGATACAATGAGCAGTTCTTC	CASSFRGGYNEQFF
TRBV18	-	TRBJ1-1	-	16	TGTGCCAGCTCCCCGCGAGGCACAGGGACCTCCACTGAAGCTTTCTTT	CASSPRGTGTSTEAFF
TRBV28	-	TRBJ1-3	few	15	TGTGCCAGCAGCCGCGTCGGTGGGTCTGGAAACACCATATATTTT	CASSRVGGSGNTIYF
TRBV14	-	TRBJ1-6	-	13	TGTGCCAGCGGCCCGTTCGAGGGTTCACCCCTCCACTTT	CASGPFEGSPLHF
TRBV10-1	-	TRBJ1-2	many	15	TGCGCCAGCAGTGGAGGAAGAACCTGGGACTATGGCTACACCTTC	CASSGGRTWDYGYTF
TRBV5-1	-	TRBJ2-1	-	15	TGCGCCAGCAGCTCCAGCGGAGGCTCCTACAATGAGCAGTTCTTC	CASSSSGGSYNEQFF
TRBV7-3	-	TRBJ2-1	-	13	TGTGCCAGCAGCTTTGGGCGGTACAATGAGCAGTTCTTC	CASSFGRYNEQFF
TRBV7-8	-	TRBJ1-2	-	16	TGTGCCAGCAGCCTACGGCGCGTCGACCCCAATGAGGGCTACACCTTC	CASSLRRVDPNEGYTF
TRBV27	-	TRBJ1-1	-	14	TGTGCCAGCAGTTTGGTGGATATGAACACTGAAGCTTTCTTT	CASSLVDMNTEAFF
TRBV7-3	-	TRBJ1-1	-	13	TGTGCCAGCAGCGCTGACAGGAACACTGAAGCTTTCTTT	CASSADRNTEAFF
TRBV3-1/TRBV3-2	-	TRBJ2-1	-	16	TGTGCCAGCAGCCAAGGGGGCAGGGGCTTCTACAATGAGCAGTTCTTC	CASSQGGRGFYNEQFF
TRBV21-1	-	TRBJ2-2	-	17	TGTGCCAGCAGCAAAAATCATGAGACGGAGAACACCGGGGAGCTGTTTTTT	CASSKNHETENTGELFF
TRBV5-1	-	TRBJ2-3	-	15	TGCGCCAGCAGCACGGACTTTACCCGCACAGATACGCAGTATTTT	CASSTDFTRTDTQYF
TRBV3-1/TRBV3-2	TRBD1	TRBJ2-1	once	15	TGTGCCAGCAGCGGCCTAGACAGGGGGCATATTGAGCAGTTCTTC	CASSGLDRGHIEQFF
TRBV28	TRBD2	TRBJ2-1	few	17	TGTGCCAGCAGTTTATTCCCAGCGGGGGGGCGTTACAATGAGCAGTTCTTC	CASSLFPAGGRYNEQFF
TRBV21-1	-	TRBJ1-5	-	15	TGTGCCAGCAGCAAGGGAAACAGGGCCTCTCAGCCCCAGCATTTT	CASSKGNRASQPQHF
TRBV6-6	TRBD1	TRBJ1-6	-	16	TGTGCCAGCAGTTACCAGCCGGGACAGGGGGGACCACCCCTCCACTTT	CASSYQPGQGGPPLHF
TRBV2	-	TRBJ1-1	few	14	TGTGCCAGCAGTGAAAACAGGGTCAGCCCTGAAGCTTTCTTT	CASSENRVSPEAFF
TRBV7-3	-	TRBJ1-1	-	13	TGTGCCAGCAGCCAACACGGGAGGATTGAAGCTTTCTTT	CASSQHGRIEAFF
TRBV7-8	TRBD2	TRBJ2-3	once	18	TGTGCCAGCAGCTTACGGGCTAGCGGGGCACTTAGCACAGATACGCAGTATTTT	CASSLRASGALSTDTQYF
TRBV18	-	TRBJ1-2	-	17	TGTGCCAGCTCACCGTTTAAGAGTAGGGAATTAAACTATGGCTACACCTTC	CASSPFKSRELNYGYTF
TRBV2	-	TRBJ2-1	-	15	TGTGCCAGCAGTGTAGGAGACCTCTCCTACAATGAGCAGTTCTTC	CASSVGDLSYNEQFF
TRBV5-1	-	TRBJ1-4	-	16	TGCGCCAGCAGCCTCACGGACAACCCAACTAATGAAAAACTGTTTTTT	CASSLTDNPTNEKLFF
TRBV2	TRBD1	TRBJ1-5	few	12	TGTGCCAGCCGGGACAGGGGGGAGCCCCAGCATTTT	CASRDRGEPQHF
TRBV24-1	TRBD2	TRBJ2-3	-	16	TGTGCCACCAGTCCCTCAGGCAGCGGGACCACAGATACGCAGTATTTT	CATSPSGSGTTDTQYF
TRBV4-1	-	TRBJ1-1	-	15	TGCGCCAGCAGCCAAGATCGTGCGGTGAACACTGAAGCTTTCTTT	CASSQDRAVNTEAFF
TRBV18	-	TRBJ1-5	few	16	TGTGCCAGCTCACCATACGGACAGTATAGCAATCAGCCCCAGCATTTT	CASSPYGQYSNQPQHF
TRBV29-1	-	TRBJ2-1	-	16	TGCAGCGTTGAAGAGTTGGGGATGCCGACCTACAATGAGCAGTTCTTC	CSVEELGMPTYNEQFF
TRBV10-3	TRBD1	TRBJ1-5	few	17	TGTGCCATCAGTGAGTCGAGTCCGACAGGGGACAATCAGCCCCAGCATTTT	CAISESSPTGDNQPQHF
TRBV12-5	TRBD1	TRBJ1-6	-	14	TGTGCTAGTGGTACAGGGGGAAATAATTCACCCCTCCACTTT	CASGTGGNNSPLHF
TRBV5-1	-	TRBJ1-1	-	13	TGCGCCAGCAGCTTGAAAGGAGACACTGAAGCTTTCTTT	CASSLKGDTEAFF
TRBV27	TRBD1	TRBJ2-6	-	18	TGTGCCAGCAGTTCGCGACAGGGGCCTTATATTGGGGCCAACGTCCTGACTTTC	CASSSRQGPYIGANVLTF
TRBV12-3/TRBV12-4	-	TRBJ1-2	-	13	TGTGCCAGCAGCCCTAGGTTGAACTATGGCTACACCTTC	CASSPRLNYGYTF
TRBV10-2	-	TRBJ1-5	-	13	TGCGCCAGCCAACAGGTTAGCAATCAGCCCCAGCATTTT	CASQQVSNQPQHF
TRBV24-1	-	TRBJ1-1	-	13	TGTGCCACCAGCGCCGACGCGGTCGCTGAAGCTTTCTTT	CATSADAVAEAFF
TRBV6-5	-	TRBJ1-2	medium-sized	13	TGTGCCAGCAGTCCCCCTGGACAGATGGGCTACACCTTC	CASSPPGQMGYTF
TRBV30	-	TRBJ1-3	-	16	TGTGCCTGGAGTTTAGCTGGTCCTAACTCTGGAAACACCATATATTTT	CAWSLAGPNSGNTIYF
TRBV28	-	TRBJ2-5	-	17	TGTGCCAGCAGCCCAATACCAGGGAAGGCTACCCAAGAGACCCAGTACTTC	CASSPIPGKATQETQYF